The 18 T cell receptor beta chains listed next were all sequenced from one sample in a study of blood T cells in healthy people across ages. The use of a sample-barcoded 5' primer and a J-beta primer mix characterized a second PCR of roughly 6 to 11 cycles. TCRdb redid the calling of the 5' RACE reads with MiXCR, one entry per CDR3 protein. The data show 800,000 or so distinct CDR3 sequences, about 46% seen once. Sequencing used blood. The receptors were sampled from a man older than 75 in good health.

The chain is built from TRBV7-8 and TRBJ1-1, with 7 nucleotides matching TRBD1. Germline assignment: CDR1 SGHVS and CDR2 FQNEAQ. The junction had 10 bases not matched to a gene; V was cut back by 7 bases and J by 5 bases. The CDR3 is 14 residues long. The CDR3 nucleotides read TGTGCCAGCACAAGGACAGGCTTGAGGACTGAAGCTTTCTTT. The encoded protein is CASTRTGLRTEAFF.

V is TRBV20-1 and J is TRBJ2-6; TRBD1 matches at 7 bases. Per the germline V gene, CDR1 is DFQATT and CDR2 is SNEGSKA (reference sequence). The CDR3 extends over 17 amino acids. Trimming took 5 bases from V and 0 from J; bases not matched to a gene: 10. The CDR3, as DNA: TGCAGTGCTCGAAGAGGGGGCGGTAGCTCTGGGGCCAACGTCCTGACTTTC. Amino acids: CSARRGGGSSGANVLTF.

The V call is TRBV5-1, the J call TRBJ2-1; TRBD1 matches 7 bases. Germline CDR1 and CDR2: SGHRS and YFSETQ. The V and J ends lost 3 bases and 0 bases, in that order; junction bases with no gene match: 6. The CDR3 contains 16 residues. Here the CDR3 reads CASSSGTAPSYNEQFF. In DNA form, the CDR3 reads TGCGCCAGCAGCTCCGGGACAGCCCCCTCCTACAATGAGCAGTTCTTC.

A single count supports this clonotype. V usage is TRBV28 and J usage is TRBJ1-6; D uncertain. V lost 6 bases, J lost 7 bases, and 7 bases lay in between. The germline gives CDR1 MDHEN, CDR2 SYDVKM. The CDR3 has 12 residues. CDR3 residues: CASSPINSPLHF. CDR3 bases: TGTGCCAGCAGCCCCATCAATTCACCCCTCCACTTT.

The rearrangement links TRBV29-1 to TRBJ2-1; 8 bases are a match to TRBD2. Trimming removed 6 bases from V and 8 bases from J; junction bases left unmatched: 6. CDR1 and CDR2 from the germline V gene are SQVTM and ANQGSEA. CDR3 length: 12 amino acids. Here the CDR3 DNA reads TGCAGCGTCCCCGGGAGGGGCGATGAGCAGTTCTTC. Translation gives CSVPGRGDEQFF.

The CDR3 sequence: CASSLWQTDTQYF. The CDR3 DNA sequence: TGTGCCAGCAGCTTATGGCAGACAGATACGCAGTATTTT. The rearrangement joins TRBV7-8 to TRBJ2-3; D call uncertain. This CDR3 spans 13 amino acids. Deletions cut 2 bases from V and 3 bases from J, with 6 bases between. CDR1 and CDR2 from the germline V gene are SGHVS and FQNEAQ.

This clonotype was seen repeatedly, ten times or more. J is TRBJ1-2 and V is TRBV30; no firm D call. The CDR3 totals 13 residues. Per germline, CDR1 GTSNPN and CDR2 SVGIG (reference sequence). The germline V and J ends were trimmed by 4 bases and 8 bases, with 17 bases remaining between them. CDR3 DNA sequence: TGTGCCTGGAATACGGCAGTAAATGGGGGCTACACCTTC. This sequence encodes CAWNTAVNGGYTF.

This clonotype has a handful of counts. The chain uses TRBV2 and TRBJ2-1; D is unresolved. V shed 6 bases and J shed 4 bases, with 13 bases lying between them. The germline gives CDR1 SNHLY, CDR2 FYNNEI. The CDR3 length is 14 residues. Here the CDR3 DNA reads TGTGCCAGCAGGAAAGAGGCCAGTTACAATGAGCAGTTCTTC. Its translation: CASRKEASYNEQFF.

The gene calls are TRBV20-1 and TRBJ2-1; D is possibly TRBD1 (5 bases). V lost 6 bases and J 6 bases, leaving 12 bases between the germline ends. This CDR3 region has 12 residues. Germline CDR1 DFQATT, CDR2 SNEGSKA (reference sequence). The CDR3 DNA reads as TGCAGTGCGGAATCGACAGTCAATGAGCAGTTCTTC. This sequence encodes CSAESTVNEQFF.

The rearrangement links TRBV20-1 to TRBJ2-5, with a weak D call TRBD1 (7 bases). Near its end, the DNA agrees better with TRBJ2-7, so the J call may be wrong. Germline V gives CDR1 DFQATT, CDR2 SNEGSKA (reference sequence). The CDR3 extends over 13 amino acids. CDR3 sequence: CSGHGGGYNEQYF. Here the CDR3 DNA reads TGCAGTGGTCATGGAGGGGGCTACAACGAGCAGTACTTC.

This clonotype was seen a handful of times. The V and J genes are TRBV18 and TRBJ2-3; the D is unclear. This CDR3 is built from 13 residues. Looked up from germline, CDR1 is KGHSH and CDR2 is LQKENI. The germline V and J ends were trimmed by 4 bases and 6 bases, with 11 bases remaining between them. This chain's CDR3 is CASSLDRVDTQYF. The CDR3 nucleotides read TGTGCCAGCTCACTGGACCGCGTGGATACGCAGTATTTT.

With respect to this clonotype: Just one base apart from a much larger clone, this may be a read error. CDR3 nucleotide sequence: TGTGCCAGCAGTATACAAACCCAAGAGACCCAGTTCTTC. It specifies CASSIQTQETQFF. V and J are TRBV6-2 or TRBV6-3 and TRBJ2-1; no reliable D call. Germline-derived CDR1 and CDR2 are MNHEY and SVGEGT. The CDR3 extends over 13 amino acids. V was trimmed by 5 bases and J by 13 bases, leaving 18 bases between them.

J is TRBJ2-1 and V is TRBV20-1; 8 bases are shared with TRBD2. Trimming took 6 bases from V and 6 from J; bases not matched to a gene: 7. This CDR3 is 13 amino acids long. In germline, CDR1 is DFQATT, CDR2 SNEGSKA (reference sequence). This chain's CDR3 is CSASGRRINEQFF. CDR3 DNA: TGCAGTGCGAGCGGGAGAAGGATCAATGAGCAGTTCTTC.

The J gene is TRBJ1-5, the V gene TRBV12-3 or TRBV12-4, with D maybe TRBD1 (5 bases). This CDR3 is 15 amino acids long. V was shortened by 3 bases and J by 1 base, with 10 bases between the two germline ends. CDR3 in DNA: TGTGCCAGCAGTTTTGTAGGGGCGAGCAATCAGCCCCAGCATTTT. Encoded protein: CASSFVGASNQPQHF.

The chain recombines TRBV5-1 with TRBJ2-7; D gene ambiguous. The CDR3 has 13 residues. Per germline, CDR1 SGHRS and CDR2 YFSETQ. Between the trimmed V and J ends, which lost 0 bases and 5 bases, there was a span of 9 bases. In DNA, the CDR3 is TGCGCCAGCAGCTTGGCCGAAGGGAACGAGCAGTACTTC. Translated, it gives CASSLAEGNEQYF.

This chain uses TRBV25-1 with TRBJ2-7; 7 bases are shared with TRBD2. The DNA end is more similar to TRBJ2-5, so the J call may be wrong. Germline V lookup: CDR1 MGHDK, CDR2 SYGVNS. This CDR3 contains 13 residues. The CDR3 loop is CASSAQGGETQYF. The CDR3 coding sequence is TGTGCCAGCAGTGCCCAGGGAGGGGAGACCCAGTACTTC.

This clonotype was found a few times. V and J are TRBV6-5 and TRBJ2-7; 9 bases are shared with TRBD2. This CDR3 spans 16 amino acids. CDR1 and CDR2 from the germline V gene are MNHEY and SVGAGI. J was trimmed by 2 bases and V by 0 bases; bases with no gene match: 5. The CDR3 DNA sequence: TGTGCCAGCAGTTACTCCGGCGGGAGGGCCACCTACGAGCAGTACTTC. This translates into CASSYSGGRATYEQYF.

The CDR3 protein is CSARDGTGSSNEQYF. DNA for the CDR3: TGCAGTGCTAGAGATGGGACAGGGTCATCCAACGAGCAGTACTTC. The chain joins TRBV20-1 to TRBJ2-4, with 9 bases identical to TRBD1. The J call may be faulty, since TRBJ2-7 better matches the DNA end. CDR1 is DFQATT, CDR2 SNEGSKA, per germline (reference sequence). The CDR3 sequence is 15 residues long.